Sequencing of this T cell receptor (beta chain) was carried out in a study of early T cells in non-severe SARS-CoV-2 infection. Study overall: From unsorted whole blood, bulk RNA was sequenced, and the chains remained unpaired.

The V segment lost 0 bases and the J segment 5 bases; nucleotides outside the gene matches: 3. The CDR3 loop spans 13 amino acids. From germline, CDR1 is DFQATT and CDR2 SNEGSKA (reference sequence). Unique molecular identifier tags were affixed to discrete cDNA molecules. TCRdb itself ran the 5' RACE reads through MiXCR, one entry per CDR3 protein. The table shows about 60,000 distinct CDR3 sequences, with approximately 9% occurring only once. Study-wide results and limits: Matching against VDJdb likely underestimated virus-specific expansions, favoring anti-spike CD8.

The table lists this clonotype with many counts. The antigen remains undetermined. This receptor was obtained from an adult who was a healthcare worker with PCR-confirmed SARS-CoV-2 infection or an uninfected control (not recorded which). Source material: whole blood. V is TRBV20-1 and J is TRBJ2-5; 7 nucleotides match TRBD1. The CDR3 reads CSAREDRVETQYF. The DNA for the CDR3 is TGCAGTGCTAGAGAAGACAGGGTGGAGACCCAGTACTTC.